These 7 T cell receptor beta chains came from one sample sequenced in a study of shared clonotypes between healthy human individuals. Terminally differentiated effector memory CD45RA+ cells were left out of the naive CD8 fraction, which was CD45RO-negative and positively selected for CCR7. Profiling relied on immunoSEQ multiplex PCR, and the TCRdb table lists in-frame clones only, not all of them. The profile shows about 800,000 clones, around 96% of them singletons. The material sequenced was naive CD8+ T cells sorted from blood. Receptor source: a man aged 30-40 years in good health.

About this clone itself: At one end, the junction sequence differs from germline, possibly due to a read error. V is TRBV28 and J is TRBJ1-2; 9 positions match TRBD1. CDR3 length equals 14 residues. CDR1 is MDHEN and CDR2 is SYDVKM in the germline V gene. CDR3 coding DNA: TGTGCCAGCAGTTGGACAGGGGCCCCACCCGATCGACCCTTC. It translates to CASSWTGAPPDRPF.

The rearrangement uses TRBV2 and TRBJ2-3; a weak D match, TRBD1 (6 bases). The CDR3 extends over 14 amino acids. Trimming left V 6 bases short and J 0 bases short, with 10 bases between. The V gene's germline CDR1 is SNHLY and CDR2 FYNNEI. CDR3 nucleotides: TGTGCCAGCAGGGCGACAGGTAGCACAGATACGCAGTATTTT. It is translated as CASRATGSTDTQYF.

The J gene is TRBJ2-3, the V gene TRBV9; tentatively, D is TRBD1 (6 bases). The germline V gene has CDR1 SGDLS and CDR2 YYNGEE. V shed 3 bases and J shed 2 bases, with 16 bases lying between them. This CDR3 region has 16 residues. CDR3 in DNA: TGTGCCAGCAGCGCGGGGCAGGGGAGCTCCACAGATACGCAGTATTTT. It specifies CASSAGQGSSTDTQYF.

The genes are TRBV19 and TRBJ1-2; a possible D gene is TRBD1 (5 bases). The CDR3 runs to 11 residues. The V end lost 7 bases, the J end lost 6 bases, and 9 bases lay between the germline ends. Germline CDR1 reads LNHDA; CDR2 reads SQIVND (reference sequence). Here the CDR3 DNA reads TGTGCCAGTATTGGGGGTAATGGCTACACCTTC. As protein: CASIGGNGYTF.

V and J are TRBV27 and TRBJ2-3; 8 bases line up with TRBD2. V trimming: 6 bases; J trimming: 3 bases; junction bases outside the gene matches: 8. The CDR3 extends over 15 amino acids. Germline V gene lookup returns CDR1 MNHEY and CDR2 SMNVEV (reference sequence). The CDR3 loop reads CASRRPGLETDTQYF. The DNA for the CDR3 is TGTGCCAGCAGACGGCCGGGACTAGAAACAGATACGCAGTATTTT.

This clone appeared a single time. The genes are TRBV19 and TRBJ2-1; tentative D call: TRBD2 (5 bases). The germline CDR1 and CDR2 sequences are LNHDA and SQIVND (reference sequence). This CDR3 contains 13 residues. V was trimmed by 6 bases and J by 3 bases, leaving 9 bases between them. As DNA, the CDR3 is TGTGCCAGTAGCCCTACTAGCTACAATGAGCAGTTCTTC. This translates into CASSPTSYNEQFF.

The chain is built from TRBV10-2 and TRBJ2-2; D unresolved. Looked up from germline, CDR1 is WSHSY and CDR2 is SAAADI. Trimming cost V 7 bases and J 0 bases, with 18 bases left between them. CDR3 length equals 17 residues. As DNA, the CDR3 is TGCGCCAGCACACTGGACCCCGACGGCCCGAACACCGGGGAGCTGTTTTTT. Residues: CASTLDPDGPNTGELFF.